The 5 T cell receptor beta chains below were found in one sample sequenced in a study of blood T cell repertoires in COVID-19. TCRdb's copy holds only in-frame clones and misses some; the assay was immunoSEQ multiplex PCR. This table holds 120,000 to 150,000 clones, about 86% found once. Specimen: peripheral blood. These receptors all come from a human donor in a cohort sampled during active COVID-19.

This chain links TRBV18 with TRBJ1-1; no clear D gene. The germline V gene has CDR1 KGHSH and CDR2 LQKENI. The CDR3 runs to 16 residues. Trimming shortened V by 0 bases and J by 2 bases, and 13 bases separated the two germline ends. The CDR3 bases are TGTGCCAGCTCACCACCGGCGGGGAGTTCCAACACTGAAGCTTTCTTT. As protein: CASSPPAGSSNTEAFF.

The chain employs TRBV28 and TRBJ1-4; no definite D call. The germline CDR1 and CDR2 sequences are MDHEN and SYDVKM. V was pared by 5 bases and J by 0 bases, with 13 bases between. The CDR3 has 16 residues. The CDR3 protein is CASSPVGASTNEKLFF. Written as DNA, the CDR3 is TGTGCCAGCAGTCCCGTGGGAGCTTCAACTAATGAAAAACTGTTTTTT.

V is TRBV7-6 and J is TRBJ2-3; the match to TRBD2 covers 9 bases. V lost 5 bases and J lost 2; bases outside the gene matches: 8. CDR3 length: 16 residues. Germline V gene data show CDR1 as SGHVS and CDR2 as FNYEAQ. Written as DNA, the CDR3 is TGTGCCAGCAGCCTATCTAGCGGGGATTACACAGATACGCAGTATTTT. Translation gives CASSLSSGDYTDTQYF.

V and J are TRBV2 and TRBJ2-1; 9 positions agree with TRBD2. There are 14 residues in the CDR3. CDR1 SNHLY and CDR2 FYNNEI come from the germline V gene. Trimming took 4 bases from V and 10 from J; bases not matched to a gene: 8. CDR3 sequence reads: CASSGGQRGDEQFF. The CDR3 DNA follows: TGTGCCAGCAGTGGCGGCCAGCGGGGGGACGAGCAGTTCTTC.

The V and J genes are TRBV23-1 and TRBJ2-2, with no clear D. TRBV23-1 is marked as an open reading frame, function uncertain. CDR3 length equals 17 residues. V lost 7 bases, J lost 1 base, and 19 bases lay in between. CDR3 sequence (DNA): TGCGCCAGCATTCCGGGTCCCTCCTTTGTGAACACCGGGGAGCTGTTTTTT. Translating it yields CASIPGPSFVNTGELFF.